Below, one T cell receptor beta chain is given with its context. Its antigen is unknown. Everyone who donated was a Caucasian adult who lived in Nashville, Tennessee. These data are taken from a study of shared clonotypes between healthy human individuals. The study, taken as a whole, reports: Clonotypes not shared had lower generation probabilities than those common to all four donors. Investigators expected sequencing depth to affect clonotype sharing among donors.

On sorted subsets, replicate PCRs used 150 to 250 ng DNA, or 25,000 to 35,000 T cell genomes. Only in-frame clones appear in the TCRdb table, and some are missing; sequencing was by immunoSEQ multiplex PCR. The repertoire consists of over a million clones, with roughly 96% occurring once and the leading ten covering roughly 1.2%. Per germline, CDR1 SGHTA and CDR2 FQGNSA. The CDR3 is 12 residues long. The germline V and J ends were trimmed by 5 bases and 3 bases, with 7 bases remaining between them. V usage is TRBV7-2 and J usage is TRBJ1-2; D unclear. The receptor was isolated from a man aged 25 to 40 in good health. The sequenced sample was naive CD4+ T cells sorted from blood. Stated subset: CD45RA+ positively selected. CDR3 in DNA: TGTGCCAGCAGCGTTTCAGACTATGGCTACACCTTC. It codes for CASSVSDYGYTF.